The 18 T cell receptor beta chains below were found in one sample sequenced in a study of cytomegalovirus exposure and HLA in healthy donors. The PCR had 60 Vbeta and 13 Jbeta primers. Clones were read by immunoSEQ multiplex PCR, and TCRdb kept only the in-frame ones, dropping some. This table holds 170,000 or so clones, roughly 83% found once. Sequenced: PBMCs. These receptors all stem from a boy aged 2 to 10 in good health and CMV-seronegative.

The V and J genes are TRBV2 and TRBJ2-7; TRBD2 matches 11 bases. Germline V gives CDR1 SNHLY, CDR2 FYNNEI. This CDR3 region has 15 residues. Losses at the gene ends were 1 base for V and 4 bases for J; bases not matched to a gene: 3. CDR3 region: CASSEELAGGYEQYF. The DNA of the CDR3 is TGTGCCAGCAGTGAAGAGCTAGCGGGAGGATACGAGCAGTACTTC.

V gene TRBV5-1 combines with J gene TRBJ2-3; D unresolved. This CDR3 has 13 residues. The V end lost 4 bases, the J end lost 8 bases, and 14 bases lay between the germline ends. Germline V gives CDR1 SGHRS, CDR2 YFSETQ. CDR3 sequence: CASSPPQSGTQYF. CDR3 DNA: TGCGCCAGCAGCCCACCACAGTCCGGTACGCAGTATTTT.

CDR3 in DNA: TGCGCCAGCAGCCTCCAGAGAGCTTCTAGCTCCTACAATGAGCAGTTCTTC. Amino acids: CASSLQRASSSYNEQFF. The gene calls are TRBV4-1 and TRBJ2-1, with D uncertain. V lost 4 bases, J lost 0 bases, and 16 bases lay in between. From germline, CDR1 is MGHRA and CDR2 YSYEKL. This CDR3 contains 17 residues.

This clone was detected once. An end of the junction differs from the germline gene, which may be a read error. J is TRBJ2-3 and V is TRBV6-1; D uncertain. CDR1 and CDR2 (germline): MNHNS, SASEGT. The CDR3 spans 14 residues. The CDR3 is CASSDVYSRDTQYF. CDR3 in DNA: TGTGCCAGCAGTGACGTCTATAGCAGAGATACGCAGTATTTT.

V is TRBV5-1 and J is TRBJ1-4; the D gene is possibly TRBD1 (5 bases). CDR1 is SGHRS and CDR2 is YFSETQ in the germline V gene. This CDR3 spans 16 amino acids. Trimming took off 4 bases at V and 8 bases at J, with 21 bases between the two ends. CDR3 region: CASSPKGPGVREKLFF. CDR3 DNA: TGCGCCAGCAGCCCGAAGGGGCCGGGAGTACGGGAAAAACTGTTTTTT.

This clone has a single count. The chain couples TRBV19 to TRBJ1-3; TRBD1 matches at 8 bases. The J segment lost 2 bases and the V segment lost 3 bases, leaving 3 bases of the junction unmatched. Germline CDR1 is LNHDA and CDR2 is SQIVND (reference sequence). This CDR3 is built from 15 residues. The CDR3 DNA sequence: TGTGCCAGTAGTATGAGGACAGGGACTGGAAACACCATATATTTT. It yields the protein CASSMRTGTGNTIYF.

CDR3 bases: TGTGCCAGCTCACGAGAGGTGGGGGGAGCCGGGGCCAACGTCCTGACTTTC. Translation: CASSREVGGAGANVLTF. This chain connects TRBV18 to TRBJ2-6, with D possibly matching TRBD2 (6 bases). Per the germline V gene, CDR1 is KGHSH and CDR2 is LQKENI. The CDR3 has 17 amino acids. Between the trimmed V and J ends, which lost 4 bases and 4 bases, there was a span of 17 bases.

About this clone itself: Other DNA sequences in this sample translate to the same CDR3. The CDR3 coding sequence is TGTGCCAGCTCACCCGGGGTTACAGATACGCAGTATTTT. It specifies CASSPGVTDTQYF. The rearrangement links TRBV18 to TRBJ2-3; D may be TRBD2 (5 bases). Germline V gives CDR1 KGHSH, CDR2 LQKENI. V lost 3 bases and J 3 bases, leaving 7 bases between the germline ends. The CDR3 covers 13 residues.

The V gene is TRBV18, the J gene TRBJ1-3; tentatively, D is TRBD1 (5 bases). CDR1 and CDR2 from the germline V gene are KGHSH and LQKENI. Between the trimmed V and J ends, which lost 4 bases and 0 bases, there was a span of 10 bases. This CDR3 comprises 15 residues. CDR3 nucleotide sequence: TGTGCCAGCTCACTCAGACAGCCCTCTGGAAACACCATATATTTT. Translating gives CASSLRQPSGNTIYF.

The chain is built from TRBV5-6 and TRBJ2-1, with TRBD2 matching 12 bases. The CDR3 is made up of 16 amino acids. Germline CDR1 and CDR2: SGHDT and YYEEEE. J lost 6 bases, V lost 4 bases, and 8 bases had no gene match. This CDR3 reads CASSPLAGGQGNEQFF. The CDR3 nucleotides are TGTGCCAGCAGCCCTCTAGCGGGAGGGCAGGGCAATGAGCAGTTCTTC.

This chain links TRBV7-6 with TRBJ2-3, with 7 bases identical to TRBD2. J lost 8 bases, V lost 1 base, and 0 bases had no gene match. From germline, CDR1 is SGHVS and CDR2 FNYEAQ. CDR3 size: 12 residues. The CDR3 spells CASSLGGGTQYF. DNA for the CDR3: TGTGCCAGCAGCTTAGGGGGGGGTACGCAGTATTTT.

The genes are TRBV9 and TRBJ1-2; D uncertain. The CDR3 length is 13 residues. Between the trimmed V and J ends, which lost 0 bases and 7 bases, there was a span of 10 bases. Germline V gene sequence: CDR1 SGDLS, CDR2 YYNGEE. CDR3 protein: CASSVGGLGGYTF. The CDR3, as DNA: TGTGCCAGCAGCGTAGGAGGGTTGGGTGGCTACACCTTC.

The chain has TRBV12-5 and TRBJ1-1, with unresolved D. Per the germline V gene, CDR1 is LGHNT and CDR2 is FRNRAP. V lost 6 bases, J lost 1 base, and 9 bases lay in between. The CDR3 extends over 13 amino acids. The CDR3 spells CASGPAGNTEAFF. As DNA, the CDR3 is TGTGCTAGTGGCCCCGCCGGGAACACTGAAGCTTTCTTT.

V usage is TRBV5-1 and J usage is TRBJ1-3, with 8 bases aligning to TRBD1. Looked up from germline, CDR1 is SGHRS and CDR2 is YFSETQ. The CDR3 has 16 amino acids. Germline trimming cut 4 bases from V and 4 bases from J; bases unmatched to any gene: 10. The CDR3 loop reads CASSQLTGASGNTIYF. DNA for the CDR3: TGCGCCAGCAGCCAACTGACAGGGGCCAGCGGAAACACCATATATTTT. The whole variable domain, filled in from reference TRBV5-1 and TRBJ1-3, reads KAGVTQTPRYLIKTRGQQVTLSCSPISGHRSVSWYQQTPGQGLQFLFEYFSETQRNKGNFPGRFSGRQFSNSRSEMNVSTLELGDSALYLCASSQLTGASGNTIYFGEGSWLTVV.

The chain recombines TRBV5-6 with TRBJ1-1, with D possibly matching TRBD1 (5 bases). Trimming took 4 bases from V and 1 from J, leaving 17 bases between them. CDR1 SGHDT and CDR2 YYEEEE come from the germline V gene. CDR3 length: 16 residues. The DNA of the CDR3 is TGTGCCAGCAGCACAAGGACCGCAGACAGGAACACTGAAGCTTTCTTT. Translating it yields CASSTRTADRNTEAFF.

V and J are TRBV5-4 and TRBJ2-3; D is perhaps TRBD2 (6 bases). Germline CDR1 reads SGHNT; CDR2 reads YYREEE (reference sequence). Trimming left V 0 bases short and J 6 bases short, with 17 bases between. This CDR3 has 16 amino acids. The CDR3, as DNA: TGTGCCAGCAGCTTGGCCGCGGCGGGAACTAGGGATACGCAGTATTTT. Translating gives CASSLAAAGTRDTQYF.

CDR3 nucleotides: TGTGCCAGCAGCGTCATTGGGGAGGGTCACACAGATACGCAGTATTTT. As protein: CASSVIGEGHTDTQYF. The chain links TRBV9 to TRBJ2-3; 7 positions match TRBD2. Losses at the gene ends were 2 bases for V and 2 bases for J; bases not matched to a gene: 8. The germline gives CDR1 SGDLS, CDR2 YYNGEE. CDR3 length: 16 residues.

The V gene is TRBV30, the J gene TRBJ1-2, with 8 bases fitting TRBD1. Germline-derived CDR1 and CDR2 are GTSNPN and SVGIG (reference sequence). The CDR3 has 12 residues. J lost 4 bases, V lost 4 bases, and 2 bases had no gene match. Written as DNA, the CDR3 is TGTGCCTGGAAAGGGACAGGCTATGGCTACACCTTC. Its translation is CAWKGTGYGYTF.